This TCR beta chain is drawn from a study of T cells expressing NK-cell markers. Study-level information: HCMV serostatus: most of the eight sequenced donors positive, one negative.

TCRdb reworked the 5' RACE reads into one entry per CDR3 protein, no DNA. The clone table shows roughly 300,000 distinct CDR3 sequences, with the ten largest holding more than 3.5%. On this clonotype itself: Its target is not known.

Findings and limits, study-wide: In a handful of donors, these clonotypes also led the CD3+CD56-NKG2C+ fraction. Dominant NKG2C+ clonotypes accounted for roughly 1.0-7.5% of CD8+ T cells in about six donors.

This CDR3 is 15 amino acids long. CDR1 and CDR2 (germline): MNHNS, SASEGT. The receptor comes from a woman aged 18-70 years in good health. J is TRBJ1-5 and V is TRBV6-1. The sequencing input was blood T cells: a sorted CD56 or NKG2C T cell subset, CD4+ or CD8+ T cells, or bulk PBMC T cells (not recorded which). The CDR3 loop reads CASSEWGYSNQPQHF.